The 18 T cell receptor beta chains below all came from one sample that was sequenced in a study of cytomegalovirus exposure and HLA in healthy donors. PCR employed 60 Vbeta and 13 Jbeta primers. Here immunoSEQ multiplex PCR was the method, and the copy in TCRdb shows in-frame clones only, minus some. The sample lists approximately 190,000 clones, roughly 80% seen once, with 5.5% to 7% in the top ten. The material sequenced was PBMCs. These receptor sequences come from a woman in her fifties or sixties in good health and CMV-seropositive.

This rearrangement joins TRBV10-3 to TRBJ2-7; TRBD1 matches at 10 bases. This CDR3 contains 13 residues. V shed 10 bases and J 3 bases; nucleotides not matched to a gene: 6. Germline assignment: CDR1 ENHRY and CDR2 SYGVKD. This CDR3 reads CATHDRGLYEQYF. CDR3 nucleotides: TGTGCCACCCATGACAGGGGGCTCTACGAGCAGTACTTC.

The chain joins TRBV11-2 to TRBJ1-1; TRBD1 matches 8 bases. CDR1 is SGHAT and CDR2 is FQNNGV in the germline V gene. The CDR3 totals 17 residues. V lost 1 base and J lost 3; bases outside the gene matches: 10. DNA of the CDR3: TGTGCCAGCAGCTTAGGGCACCGGGACAGGATATACACTGAAGCTTTCTTT. It translates to CASSLGHRDRIYTEAFF.

The V and J genes are TRBV2 and TRBJ2-5; D is possibly TRBD1 (6 bases). Germline V gene lookup returns CDR1 SNHLY and CDR2 FYNNEI. Trimming stripped 4 bases from V and 3 bases from J, with 12 bases between. The CDR3 is 14 amino acids. The CDR3 spells CASSVQGSEETQYF. For the CDR3, the DNA is TGTGCCAGCAGTGTTCAGGGGTCGGAAGAGACCCAGTACTTC.

The sample holds a few counts of this clone. J is TRBJ1-3 and V is TRBV28; TRBD1 aligns across 9 bases. Germline CDR1 MDHEN, CDR2 SYDVKM. The CDR3 has 17 residues. Trimming took 7 bases from V and 0 from J; bases not matched to a gene: 10. DNA for the CDR3: TGTGCCAGCAATACCGGGACAGGGCAACCCTCTGGAAACACCATATATTTT. Translation: CASNTGTGQPSGNTIYF.

The V and J genes are TRBV19 and TRBJ2-2; 7 bases map to TRBD1. Per the germline V gene, CDR1 is LNHDA and CDR2 is SQIVND (reference sequence). J lost 5 bases, V lost 7 bases, and 7 bases had no gene match. CDR3 length: 14 residues. The CDR3 nucleotides read TGTGCCAGTACAAAGGGGGCCCTTACCGGGGAGCTGTTTTTT. Its translation is CASTKGALTGELFF.

The rearrangement uses TRBV10-3 and TRBJ2-7, with D possibly TRBD2 on 5 matching bases. CDR3 length: 13 amino acids. The germline V and J ends were trimmed by 11 bases and 7 bases, with 21 bases remaining between them. CDR1 is ENHRY and CDR2 is SYGVKD in the germline V gene. CDR3 DNA sequence: TGTGCCTCTCACGCGGGTCCTAGTGGAGAGCAGTACTTC. It is translated as CASHAGPSGEQYF.

The gene calls are TRBV4-1 and TRBJ1-5, with TRBD1 as a possible D gene (5 bases). This CDR3 is 13 amino acids long. Germline V lookup: CDR1 MGHRA, CDR2 YSYEKL. V dropped 3 bases and J dropped 9 bases, with 12 bases sitting between them. CDR3 DNA sequence: TGCGCCAGCAGCCAGACAGCTCTTCGGCCCCAGCATTTT. This gives the protein CASSQTALRPQHF.

This rearrangement joins TRBV19 to TRBJ1-5; tentatively, D is TRBD1 (6 bases). Deletions cut 4 bases from V and 3 bases from J, with 13 bases between. The germline gives CDR1 LNHDA, CDR2 SQIVND (reference sequence). CDR3 length: 15 amino acids. CDR3: CASSNQDSYNQPQHF. The CDR3 region has the DNA TGTGCCAGTAGTAACCAGGACAGCTACAATCAGCCCCAGCATTTT. The whole variable domain, remainder taken from reference TRBV19 and TRBJ1-5, is DGGITQSPKYLFRKEGQNVTLSCEQNLNHDAMYWYRQDPGQGLRLIYYSQIVNDFQKGDIAEGYSVSREKKESFPLTVTSAQKNPTAFYLCASSNQDSYNQPQHFGDGTRLSIL.

This clone was counted once. The chain uses TRBV19 and TRBJ2-3; 8 bases agree with TRBD1. V dropped 4 bases and J dropped 2; count of bases not matched to a gene: 5. Germline assignment: CDR1 LNHDA and CDR2 SQIVND (reference sequence). The CDR3 length is 15 residues. CDR3 region: CASSNPTGATDTQYF. In DNA form, the CDR3 reads TGTGCCAGTAGTAATCCGACAGGGGCCACAGATACGCAGTATTTT.

The chain carries TRBV2 and TRBJ1-5; 7 bases map to TRBD1. The trim removed 5 bases at V and 3 bases at J, leaving 7 bases unmatched. This CDR3 contains 15 residues. Germline values: CDR1 SNHLY, CDR2 FYNNEI. The CDR3 sequence is CASSYGQANNQPQHF. The DNA of the CDR3 is TGTGCCAGCAGTTATGGACAGGCCAACAATCAGCCCCAGCATTTT.

This rearrangement joins TRBV5-5 to TRBJ1-2, with D perhaps TRBD1 (5 bases). The CDR3 contains 15 residues. The germline CDR1 and CDR2 sequences are SGHKS and YYEKEE (reference sequence). The V end was cut by 0 bases, the J end by 0 bases, with 9 bases between. CDR3 protein: CASSLADRPNYGYTF. As DNA, the CDR3 is TGTGCCAGCAGCTTGGCAGACAGACCTAACTATGGCTACACCTTC.

The rearrangement joins TRBV7-9 to TRBJ2-5; 10 bases match TRBD1. The CDR3 contains 13 residues. Germline CDR1 is SEHNR and CDR2 is FQNEAQ (reference sequence). V was pared by 6 bases and J by 5 bases, with 3 bases of the junction left unmatched. The CDR3 DNA sequence: TGTGCCAGCAGGACAGGGGGCTGGGAGACCCAGTACTTC. Translating gives CASRTGGWETQYF.

V usage is TRBV6-1 and J usage is TRBJ2-7; tentative D call: TRBD2 (7 bases). Germline values: CDR1 MNHNS, CDR2 SASEGT. CDR3 length: 15 residues. Trimming stripped 1 base from V and 3 bases from J, with 13 bases between. CDR3 sequence (DNA): TGTGCCAGCAGTGAAGGGCAGGGAGGGGGCTACGAGCAGTACTTC. Translated: CASSEGQGGGYEQYF.

The chain uses TRBV7-9 and TRBJ2-7; D perhaps matches TRBD1 (5 bases). The germline V gene has CDR1 SEHNR and CDR2 FQNEAQ (reference sequence). This CDR3 is 15 amino acids long. V dropped 1 base and J dropped 2 bases, with 12 bases sitting between them. The CDR3 bases are TGTGCCAGCAGCTTAGGGGCAGGGTGGACCTACGAGCAGTACTTC. Its protein product is CASSLGAGWTYEQYF.

The V and J genes are TRBV27 and TRBJ2-1, with 12 bases that match TRBD2. V was clipped by 2 bases and J by 4 bases; unmatched bases: 6. The CDR3 spans 17 residues. Germline CDR1 and CDR2: MNHEY and SMNVEV (reference sequence). As DNA, the CDR3 is TGTGCCAGCAGTTTAGCGACTAGCGGGGGACGATACAATGAGCAGTTCTTC. Amino acids: CASSLATSGGRYNEQFF.

This clone was counted a single time. The V and J genes are TRBV27 and TRBJ2-7, with TRBD1 as a possible D gene (5 bases). The CDR3 spans 15 residues. Germline-derived CDR1 and CDR2 are MNHEY and SMNVEV (reference sequence). V lost 6 bases and J lost 7, with 22 bases in between. Here the CDR3 reads CASSRALDRLREQYF. In DNA form, the CDR3 reads TGTGCCAGCAGCCGCGCGCTTGACAGATTGCGAGAGCAGTACTTC.

The chain carries TRBV11-2 and TRBJ2-7, with 9 bases aligning to TRBD2. This CDR3 spans 14 amino acids. With 0 bases clipped from V and 4 bases from J, the junction kept 1 base outside the gene matches. Germline CDR1 and CDR2: SGHAT and FQNNGV. CDR3 nucleotide sequence: TGTGCCAGCAGCTTAGAGACTAGCGGATACGAGCAGTACTTC. Translation: CASSLETSGYEQYF.

V usage is TRBV7-9 and J usage is TRBJ1-3; 10 bases line up with TRBD1. Losses at the gene ends were 3 bases for V and 4 bases for J; bases not matched to a gene: 3. CDR1 SEHNR and CDR2 FQNEAQ come from the germline V gene (reference sequence). The CDR3 has 15 residues. CDR3 coding DNA: TGTGCCAGCAGCTTCAGACAGGGGGCCGGAAACACCATATATTTT. Its translation is CASSFRQGAGNTIYF.